The clone carrying this T cell receptor beta chain was seen once. TCRdb keeps only in-frame clones here, not all; method: immunoSEQ multiplex PCR. This sample has about 68,000 clones, with around 90% found just once. This sample was taken from a study of T cells after somatic rescue of genetic block. Trimming took off 4 bases at V and 2 bases at J, with 11 bases between the two ends. The CDR3 spans 15 residues. Germline V gene sequence: CDR1 SNHLY, CDR2 FYNNEI. This chain connects TRBV2 to TRBJ1-4, with D perhaps matching TRBD1 (6 bases). What was sequenced was peripheral blood mononuclear cells (PBMCs). The TCR originated in a man in his forties. The CDR3 sequence is CASSGPGVTNEKLFF. The CDR3 bases are TGTGCCAGCAGTGGTCCAGGGGTTACTAATGAAAAACTGTTTTTT.